This T cell receptor beta chain was sequenced during a study of blood T cells in healthy people across ages. PCR was performed a second time for roughly 7 to 11 cycles using a sample-barcoded 5' primer and a J-beta primer mix. Sequencing of every sample gave 3 million or more CDR3-containing paired-end reads. MiXCR was run by TCRdb on the 5' RACE reads, yielding one entry per CDR3 protein. The sample includes hundreds of thousands of distinct CDR3 sequences, roughly 43% of them seen just once. Whole-study findings and limits: Unsorted PBMCs ruled out conclusive naive versus antigen-experienced comparison. TCR beta diversity per million T cells fell roughly linearly with age. Aged donors had fewer naive CD4+ cells and lower diversity than long-lived donors.

Comment on this clonotype: The target antigen is unknown.

The CDR3 totals 14 residues. The V and J ends lost 6 bases and 0 bases respectively, with 9 bases between them. Germline V gene lookup returns CDR1 MNHEY and CDR2 SVGAGI. This clonotype originated in a man older than 75 in good health. Sequencing was performed on blood. The genes are TRBV6-5 and TRBJ1-3, with D possibly matching TRBD1 (6 bases). CDR3 sequence: CASRTGFSGNTIYF. In nucleotides, the CDR3 is TGTGCCAGCAGAACAGGGTTCTCTGGAAACACCATATATTTT.